A selection of T cell receptor beta chains follows, all from one sample in a study of blood T cell repertoires in COVID-19. Here immunoSEQ multiplex PCR was the method, and the copy in TCRdb shows in-frame clones only, minus some. The sample records approximately 400,000 clones, around 90% being singletons. The sequenced material came from peripheral blood. Receptor source: a man aged 40-49 years with acute or convalescent COVID-19. The CDR3 runs from the conserved cysteine through the conserved F or W. Fields, in order: V gene, D gene, J gene, clone size, CDR3 DNA, CDR3 protein. D genes are given only for firm matches. Size is omitted from some rows. Given values are once, few, many or a class for expanded clones.

v_call: TRBV21-1
d_call: -
j_call: TRBJ2-3
clone_size: -
cdr3_nt: TGTGCCAGCAGCGCCGGGACTTACAACACAGATACGCAGTATTTT
cdr3_aa: CASSAGTYNTDTQYF

v_call: TRBV7-8
d_call: -
j_call: TRBJ2-2
clone_size: -
cdr3_nt: TGTGCCAGCAGCTTGAGTCCTACCGGGGAGCTGTTTTTT
cdr3_aa: CASSLSPTGELFF

v_call: TRBV19
d_call: TRBD2
j_call: TRBJ2-1
clone_size: -
cdr3_nt: TGTGCCAGTATGGGACTAGCGGGAGATGAGCAGTTCTTC
cdr3_aa: CASMGLAGDEQFF

v_call: TRBV5-1
d_call: TRBD2
j_call: TRBJ2-1
clone_size: -
cdr3_nt: TGCGCCAGCAGCTTTGTCCCGATAGCGGGAGGTGCTGAGCAGTTCTTC
cdr3_aa: CASSFVPIAGGAEQFF

v_call: TRBV2
d_call: TRBD2
j_call: TRBJ2-1
clone_size: -
cdr3_nt: TGTGCCAGTTCTAGCGGCAGAACCATCAATGAGCAGTTCTTC
cdr3_aa: CASSSGRTINEQFF

v_call: TRBV27
d_call: -
j_call: TRBJ2-3
clone_size: -
cdr3_nt: TGTGCCAGCAGGCGGTCTAGCACAGATACGCAGTATTTT
cdr3_aa: CASRRSSTDTQYF

v_call: TRBV13
d_call: TRBD1
j_call: TRBJ1-2
clone_size: -
cdr3_nt: TGTGCCACTTTTATTCAGGGGGCGGCGAACTATGGCTACACCTTC
cdr3_aa: CATFIQGAANYGYTF

v_call: TRBV2
d_call: TRBD1
j_call: TRBJ1-1
clone_size: many
cdr3_nt: TGTGCCAGCAGCGCAAATCAGATAGCAGGGGGGAGCACTGAAGCTTTCTTT
cdr3_aa: CASSANQIAGGSTEAFF

v_call: TRBV20-1
d_call: -
j_call: TRBJ2-5
clone_size: -
cdr3_nt: TGCAGTGCTAGAGGCGCAGAGACCCAGTACTTC
cdr3_aa: CSARGAETQYF

v_call: TRBV6-5
d_call: TRBD1
j_call: TRBJ2-5
clone_size: -
cdr3_nt: TGTGCCAGCAGAGTCGGGACAGGGGGCATCGAGACCCAGTACTTC
cdr3_aa: CASRVGTGGIETQYF

v_call: TRBV29-1
d_call: -
j_call: TRBJ2-7
clone_size: -
cdr3_nt: TGCAGCGTTCGGGGGTCCTACGAGCAGTACTTC
cdr3_aa: CSVRGSYEQYF

v_call: TRBV19
d_call: -
j_call: TRBJ1-5
clone_size: -
cdr3_nt: TGTGCCAGTAGTATCAGGACAGTCAATCAGCCCCAGCATTTT
cdr3_aa: CASSIRTVNQPQHF

v_call: TRBV7-2
d_call: -
j_call: TRBJ1-2
clone_size: -
cdr3_nt: TGTGCCAGCAGCTTAGTAGGTCGGGGTGGCTACACCTTC
cdr3_aa: CASSLVGRGGYTF

v_call: TRBV28
d_call: -
j_call: TRBJ1-5
clone_size: -
cdr3_nt: TGTGCCAGCAGCTCTCCGGGGGGTACCTATCAGCCCCAGCATTTT
cdr3_aa: CASSSPGGTYQPQHF

v_call: TRBV7-2
d_call: -
j_call: TRBJ1-1
clone_size: -
cdr3_nt: TGTGCCAGCAGCGCCGGCCGGGGGAACACTGAAGCTTTCTTT
cdr3_aa: CASSAGRGNTEAFF

v_call: TRBV5-5
d_call: TRBD1
j_call: TRBJ1-6
clone_size: -
cdr3_nt: TGTGCCAGCAGCCTCCGCGACGGGACAGAATCTAATTCACCCCTCCACTTT
cdr3_aa: CASSLRDGTESNSPLHF

v_call: TRBV6-2/TRBV6-3
d_call: TRBD2
j_call: TRBJ2-7
clone_size: -
cdr3_nt: TGTGCCAGCAGTTACAGAGGTGGACTAGTGGCCCTCGAGCAGTACTTC
cdr3_aa: CASSYRGGLVALEQYF

v_call: TRBV24-1
d_call: -
j_call: TRBJ1-2
clone_size: -
cdr3_nt: TGTGCCATTTCGTCGGAGTACGGCTACACCTTC
cdr3_aa: CAISSEYGYTF

v_call: TRBV5-1
d_call: TRBD1
j_call: TRBJ1-1
clone_size: -
cdr3_nt: TGCGCCAGCAGCTCGGGGACAGCCCACACTGAAGCTTTCTTT
cdr3_aa: CASSSGTAHTEAFF

v_call: TRBV3-1/TRBV3-2
d_call: -
j_call: TRBJ2-2
clone_size: few
cdr3_nt: TGTGCCAGCAGCCAAGTAGCGGCGGCCGGGGAGCTGTTTTTT
cdr3_aa: CASSQVAAAGELFF

v_call: TRBV7-9
d_call: -
j_call: TRBJ2-7
clone_size: -
cdr3_nt: TGTGCCAGCGAATGGGCCGAGCACTCCTACGAGCAGTACTTC
cdr3_aa: CASEWAEHSYEQYF

v_call: TRBV5-8
d_call: TRBD2
j_call: TRBJ2-5
clone_size: -
cdr3_nt: TGTGCCAGCAGCTTTGGGCGGGAGGGCTCCCAAGAGACCCAGTACTTC
cdr3_aa: CASSFGREGSQETQYF

v_call: TRBV19
d_call: TRBD1
j_call: TRBJ2-2
clone_size: -
cdr3_nt: TGTGCCAGTAGTGGACCGGGACAGTCATTAACCGGGGAGCTGTTTTTT
cdr3_aa: CASSGPGQSLTGELFF

v_call: TRBV30
d_call: TRBD1
j_call: TRBJ1-2
clone_size: -
cdr3_nt: TGTGCCTGGAGTCCAAGGGACAGCGGCTACACCTTC
cdr3_aa: CAWSPRDSGYTF

v_call: TRBV6-4
d_call: TRBD1
j_call: TRBJ1-1
clone_size: -
cdr3_nt: TGTGCCAGCACCGTCGGGACAGGGGGCTCGAACACTGAAGCTTTCTTT
cdr3_aa: CASTVGTGGSNTEAFF

v_call: TRBV7-9
d_call: -
j_call: TRBJ1-4
clone_size: -
cdr3_nt: TGTGCCAGCAGTTTGGGGGGAGGGGGTAATGAAAAACTGTTTTTT
cdr3_aa: CASSLGGGGNEKLFF

v_call: TRBV5-5
d_call: -
j_call: TRBJ1-4
clone_size: -
cdr3_nt: TGTGCCAGCAGCTTTTTTAGGGGGGAAAAACTGTTTTTT
cdr3_aa: CASSFFRGEKLFF

v_call: TRBV5-8
d_call: -
j_call: TRBJ2-3
clone_size: -
cdr3_nt: TGTGCCAGCAGCTTGGGAAGCTCCGAGGATACGCAGTATTTT
cdr3_aa: CASSLGSSEDTQYF

v_call: TRBV27
d_call: -
j_call: TRBJ2-7
clone_size: once
cdr3_nt: TGTGCCAGCAGCCTGGTTGCGGGCTTTTACGAGCAGTACTTC
cdr3_aa: CASSLVAGFYEQYF

v_call: TRBV15
d_call: TRBD1
j_call: TRBJ1-1
clone_size: -
cdr3_nt: TGTGCCACCAGCAGAGGACAGGGCATTGACACTGAAGCTTTCTTT
cdr3_aa: CATSRGQGIDTEAFF

v_call: TRBV28
d_call: -
j_call: TRBJ2-5
clone_size: -
cdr3_nt: TGTGCCAGCCAAAACAGGGGGGGAGAGACCCAGTACTTC
cdr3_aa: CASQNRGGETQYF